The 7 T cell receptor beta chains given below trace back to one sample, sequenced in a study of blood T cell repertoires in COVID-19. This table comes from immunoSEQ multiplex PCR, and its TCRdb copy is limited to in-frame clones, with some not included. The sample has 150,000 to 200,000 clones; over 80% are singletons. Sample: PBMCs or T cells enriched from blood (not recorded which). These receptors all come from a man between 65 and 80 years old who had been exposed to COVID-19.

The chain couples TRBV6-2 or TRBV6-3 to TRBJ1-1; D is unresolved. V was clipped by 5 bases and J by 1 base, with 8 bases between them. The CDR3 sequence is 13 residues long. CDR1 MNHEY and CDR2 SVGEGT come from the germline V gene. This CDR3 is CASSTFGNTEAFF. The CDR3 nucleotides are TGTGCCAGCAGTACGTTCGGGAACACTGAAGCTTTCTTT.

The chain combines TRBV4-3 with TRBJ1-3; 7 positions agree with TRBD1. Germline assignment: CDR1 LGHNA and CDR2 YSLEER. The CDR3 has 15 amino acids. Trimming at V came to 2 bases and at J to 2 bases, leaving 3 bases not matched to a gene. CDR3 bases: TGCGCCAGCAGCCAAAATACAGGGGCTGGAAACACCATATATTTT. This gives the protein CASSQNTGAGNTIYF.

This chain connects TRBV24-1 to TRBJ1-1; 10 bases agree with TRBD1. The CDR3 has 13 amino acids. The V gene's germline CDR1 is KGHDR and CDR2 SFDVKD. V was pared by 9 bases and J by 1 base, with 1 base of the junction left unmatched. The CDR3 coding sequence is TGTGCCACCCGGGACAGGGGGAACACTGAAGCTTTCTTT. This sequence encodes CATRDRGNTEAFF.

The CDR3 is CASSEVGQGGYSPLHF. The CDR3, as DNA: TGTGCCAGCAGCGAGGTGGGCCAGGGGGGATATTCACCCCTCCACTTT. The chain employs TRBV2 and TRBJ1-6, with 7 bases lining up with TRBD1. J was trimmed by 8 bases and V by 6 bases; bases with no gene match: 13. This CDR3 spans 16 amino acids. From germline, CDR1 is SNHLY and CDR2 FYNNEI. Supplemented by reference TRBV2 and TRBJ1-6, the full variable domain reads EPEVTQTPSHQVTQMGQEVILRCVPISNHLYFYWYRQILGQKVEFLVSFYNNEISEKSEIFDDQFSVERPDGSNFTLKIRSTKLEDSAMYFCASSEVGQGGYSPLHFGNGTRLTVT.

The chain combines TRBV25-1 with TRBJ1-2; TRBD1 is a possible D gene (5 bases). V was shortened by 3 bases and J by 3 bases, with 14 bases between the two germline ends. The CDR3 contains 15 residues. Germline V CDR1 and CDR2: MGHDK, SYGVNS. As DNA, the CDR3 is TGTGCCAGCAGTGACGACTCCAAAGGGGACTATGGCTACACCTTC. Translation: CASSDDSKGDYGYTF.

CDR3: CASSLRTGRADAFF. The CDR3 bases are TGCGCCAGCAGCTTGAGGACAGGCCGCGCGGACGCTTTCTTT. The rearrangement links TRBV5-1 to TRBJ1-1, with TRBD1 identical over 7 bases. The CDR3 loop spans 14 amino acids. The germline CDR1 and CDR2 sequences are SGHRS and YFSETQ. V shed 1 base, J shed 11 bases, and the junction held 11 bases outside the gene matches.

The rearrangement joins TRBV5-5 to TRBJ1-2; D is unresolved. The V end was cut by 3 bases, the J end by 0 bases, with 15 bases between. Germline V gene sequence: CDR1 SGHKS, CDR2 YYEKEE (reference sequence). This CDR3 spans 16 amino acids. The chain's CDR3 is CASSSSDLLANYGYTF. The CDR3 nucleotides read TGTGCCAGCAGCTCCAGCGACCTACTTGCTAACTATGGCTACACCTTC. The full variable domain, rest sourced from reference TRBV5-5 and TRBJ1-2, is DAGVTQSPTHLIKTRGQQVTLRCSPISGHKSVSWYQQVLGQGPQFIFQYYEKEERGRGNFPDRFSARQFPNYSSELNVNALLLGDSALYLCASSSSDLLANYGYTFGSGTRLTVV.